This entry lists 13 T cell receptor beta chains sequenced from one sample in a study of blood T cell repertoires in COVID-19 (dated by TCRdb to 2020 to 2022). The method behind the library was the immunoSEQ multiplex PCR assay. TCRdb obtained this table from immuneACCESS and retained in-frame rearrangements with V and J assigned. These tables miss some clones; where compared with another copy, unresolved V genes account for less than half of the shortfall, and the remainder is unexplained. This sample gives roughly 120,000 clones in total; approximately 90% of them show up just once. The ten largest clones take up under 2% of the sample. The sequencing input was peripheral blood. These TCRs come from a human donor with active COVID-19. The donor label of this sample is uncertain.

This clone was picked up one time. The chain uses TRBV20-1 and TRBJ1-2, with D tentatively TRBD1 (5 bases). Germline V gives CDR1 DFQATT, CDR2 SNEGSKA (reference sequence). Trimming removed 5 bases at V and 4 bases at J, with 8 bases between. The CDR3 is 11 amino acids. CDR3 sequence reads: CSAQGTYGYTF. CDR3 nucleotide sequence: TGCAGTGCTCAGGGTACCTATGGCTACACCTTC.

V is TRBV24-1 and J is TRBJ2-7, with TRBD1 matching 8 bases. J gave up 4 bases and V 4 bases, and 20 bases lay outside the gene matches. CDR3 size: 19 residues. Germline V CDR1 and CDR2: KGHDR, SFDVKD. CDR3 amino acids: CATSDMTTGGCLRTYEQYF. CDR3 bases: TGTGCCACCAGTGACATGACCACAGGGGGATGCCTGAGGACATACGAGCAGTACTTC.

The genes are TRBV10-2 and TRBJ2-3; weak D call: TRBD2 (5 bases). The germline V and J ends were trimmed by 7 bases and 2 bases, with 19 bases remaining between them. This CDR3 spans 16 amino acids. Germline V gene data show CDR1 as WSHSY and CDR2 as SAAADI. In DNA, the CDR3 is TGCGCCAGCAAGCGACCCGGGCGGGCAAACACAGATACGCAGTATTTT. Translating gives CASKRPGRANTDTQYF.

This clone was observed once. The genes are TRBV18 and TRBJ2-3; no firm D call. The germline gives CDR1 KGHSH, CDR2 LQKENI. The CDR3 runs 15 residues. Trimming removed 3 bases at V and 3 bases at J, with 13 bases between. The CDR3 region is CASSPSGLATDTQYF. DNA of the CDR3: TGTGCCAGCTCACCTTCAGGTTTGGCGACAGATACGCAGTATTTT. Supplemented by reference TRBV18 and TRBJ2-3, the full variable domain reads NAGVMQNPRHLVRRRGQEARLRCSPMKGHSHVYWYRQLPEEGLKFMVYLQKENIIDESGMPKERFSAEFPKEGPSILRIQQVVRGDSAAYFCASSPSGLATDTQYFGPGTRLTVL.

The chain employs TRBV5-6 and TRBJ2-5; D remains unclear. Between the trimmed V and J ends, which lost 0 bases and 9 bases, there was a span of 18 bases. Germline V gene sequence: CDR1 SGHDT, CDR2 YYEEEE. CDR3 length: 15 residues. The CDR3 bases are TGTGCCAGCAGCTTGGGTGCAGGCCTTTCATCGGCCCAGTACTTC. This translates into CASSLGAGLSSAQYF.

The chain is built from TRBV6-6 and TRBJ1-2, with TRBD1 identical over 10 bases. V lost 4 bases to trimming and J lost 10 bases; unmatched junction nucleotides: 6. Germline lookup yields CDR1 MNHNY and CDR2 SVGAGI (reference sequence). This CDR3 is built from 13 residues. The CDR3 sequence is CASSFGQGVAYTF. For the CDR3, the DNA is TGTGCCAGCAGTTTCGGACAGGGGGTTGCCTACACCTTC.

This chain connects TRBV5-4 to TRBJ1-1, with a tentative D call TRBD1 (6 bases). V shed 0 bases and J shed 0 bases, with 12 bases lying between them. This CDR3 has 16 amino acids. The germline CDR1 and CDR2 sequences are SGHNT and YYREEE (reference sequence). The DNA of the CDR3 is TGTGCCAGCAGCTTGGCCGAGACAGGAATGAACACTGAAGCTTTCTTT. Its protein product is CASSLAETGMNTEAFF.

The gene calls are TRBV7-2 and TRBJ2-3; 9 bases align to TRBD1. There are 16 residues in the CDR3. The V gene's germline CDR1 is SGHTA and CDR2 FQGNSA. V gave up 5 bases and J gave up 5 bases; unmatched junction bases: 11. CDR3 loop: CASSPTGGVGKDTQYF. CDR3 coding DNA: TGTGCCAGCAGCCCTACAGGGGGCGTCGGTAAAGATACGCAGTATTTT.

The chain joins TRBV6-6 to TRBJ2-2; unclear D gene. This CDR3 is built from 15 residues. The germline V gene has CDR1 MNHNY and CDR2 SVGAGI (reference sequence). The V end lost 8 bases, the J end lost 0 bases, and 13 bases lay between the germline ends. CDR3 protein: CASYRGAANTGELFF. The DNA for the CDR3 is TGTGCCAGCTATAGAGGCGCGGCGAACACCGGGGAGCTGTTTTTT.

The chain has TRBV7-2 and TRBJ1-6, with no clear D. The V and J ends lost 2 bases and 0 bases respectively, with 14 bases between them. The germline gives CDR1 SGHTA, CDR2 FQGNSA. CDR3 size: 18 residues. CDR3 sequence (DNA): TGTGCCAGCAGCTTATTTGCCGGGATGAGCTCCTATAATTCACCCCTCCACTTT. Translated, it gives CASSLFAGMSSYNSPLHF.

The rearrangement links TRBV3-1 (or the pseudogene TRBV3-2) to TRBJ2-1; D is unclear. Germline CDR1 and CDR2: LGHDT and YNNKEL (reference sequence). The CDR3 covers 15 residues. V gave up 6 bases and J gave up 0 bases, with 12 bases separating them. CDR3: CASSPSSSSYNEQFF. The CDR3 DNA sequence: TGTGCCAGCAGTCCCTCTTCGAGCTCCTACAATGAGCAGTTCTTC.

This chain links TRBV2 with TRBJ2-5, with TRBD2 matching 14 bases. Losses at the gene ends were 6 bases for V and 1 base for J; bases not matched to a gene: 4. There are 16 residues in the CDR3. Germline V CDR1 and CDR2: SNHLY, FYNNEI. The CDR3: CASRPGLAGAQETQYF. The DNA of the CDR3 is TGTGCCAGCAGGCCGGGACTAGCGGGGGCCCAAGAGACCCAGTACTTC.

This rearrangement joins TRBV19 to TRBJ2-4, with TRBD2 matching 9 bases. Germline V gene lookup returns CDR1 LNHDA and CDR2 SQIVND (reference sequence). V shed 3 bases and J 6 bases; nucleotides not matched to a gene: 6. CDR3 length: 15 amino acids. CDR3 amino acids: CASSIGGGAVNIQYF. CDR3 bases: TGTGCCAGTAGTATTGGCGGGGGGGCTGTAAACATTCAGTACTTC.